This paragraph reports one TCR beta chain. Its antigen is currently unknown. The data originate from a study of T cell responses to AZD1222 COVID-19 vaccine. The study, taken as a whole, reports: Of the AZD1222 recipients, only five or six were seropositive at baseline. Females outnumbered males among donors, who were mostly white British; clonal diversity was possibly underestimated. Per reports, nearly half of all spike-specific TCRs target regions that are unmutated in variants.

Here immunoSEQ multiplex PCR was the method, and the copy in TCRdb shows in-frame clones only, minus some. Here the sample spans more than 150,000 clones, over 75% being singletons. The receptor comes from an adult in good health. The material was peripheral blood, obtained on day 0 of AZD1222 vaccination.

The CDR3 protein is CASSLTNNYEQYF. In nucleotides, the CDR3 is TGCGCCAGCAGCTTGACGAACAACTACGAGCAGTACTTC. The chain combines TRBV5-1 with TRBJ2-7; D is unclear. Germline assignment: CDR1 SGHRS and CDR2 YFSETQ. The CDR3 runs to 13 residues. V lost 1 base, J lost 3 bases, and 8 bases lay in between.